These T cell receptor beta chains were read from a single sample in a study of OX40 agonist ivuxolimab in advanced cancers. TCRdb keeps only in-frame clones here, not all; method: immunoSEQ multiplex PCR. The repertoire includes 55,000 to 70,000 clones, roughly 80% of them detected once, and 3.4% sits in the top ten. This specimen consisted of CD4+ or CD8+ T cells sorted from blood, obtained in a trial of the OX40 agonist ivuxolimab. These receptors originate from an adult with an advanced solid tumor such as melanoma, head and neck, liver or kidney cancer. CDR3s include the opening cysteine and the closing phenylalanine or tryptophan. The order of the fields is clone size, D gene, V gene, J gene, CDR3 protein, CDR3 DNA. The D gene is left open where the match is weak. Clone sizes are given selectively: once, few, many, or a class where the clone is expanded.

clone size: once
D gene: TRBD2
V gene: TRBV19
J gene: TRBJ2-5
CDR3 protein: CASKRLAGSRETQYF
CDR3 DNA: TGTGCCAGTAAGAGACTAGCGGGGTCCCGGGAGACCCAGTACTTC

clone size: -
D gene: -
V gene: TRBV11-1
J gene: TRBJ1-2
CDR3 protein: CASSLGGSYGYTF
CDR3 DNA: TGTGCCAGCAGCTTAGGGGGATCCTATGGCTACACCTTC

clone size: -
D gene: -
V gene: TRBV11-3
J gene: TRBJ1-6
CDR3 protein: CASSSYNSPLHF
CDR3 DNA: TGTGCCAGCAGCTCCTATAATTCACCCCTCCACTTT

clone size: -
D gene: -
V gene: TRBV6-6
J gene: TRBJ1-2
CDR3 protein: CASSYRGTLYGYTF
CDR3 DNA: TGTGCCAGCAGTTACAGGGGAACCCTCTATGGCTACACCTTC

clone size: -
D gene: -
V gene: TRBV10-3
J gene: TRBJ2-5
CDR3 protein: CAIRGGASRETQYF
CDR3 DNA: TGTGCCATCAGAGGAGGGGCGAGTAGGGAGACCCAGTACTTC

clone size: -
D gene: -
V gene: TRBV30
J gene: TRBJ1-1
CDR3 protein: CAWSVVGQGGVAEAFF
CDR3 DNA: TGTGCCTGGAGTGTAGTTGGGCAAGGAGGGGTCGCTGAAGCTTTCTTT

clone size: -
D gene: -
V gene: TRBV28
J gene: TRBJ2-6
CDR3 protein: CASSFHSGANVLTF
CDR3 DNA: TGTGCCAGCAGTTTTCATTCGGGGGCCAACGTCCTGACTTTC

clone size: once
D gene: TRBD1
V gene: TRBV28
J gene: TRBJ1-2
CDR3 protein: CASTGGDYGYTF
CDR3 DNA: TGTGCCAGCACAGGGGGGGACTATGGCTACACCTTC

clone size: -
D gene: -
V gene: TRBV18
J gene: TRBJ1-4
CDR3 protein: CASSPPSGNEKLFF
CDR3 DNA: TGTGCCAGCTCCCCACCGTCGGGAAATGAAAAACTGTTTTTT

clone size: -
D gene: -
V gene: TRBV25-1
J gene: TRBJ1-3
CDR3 protein: CASSWSLAGNTIYF
CDR3 DNA: TGTGCCAGCAGTTGGTCGCTTGCTGGAAACACCATATATTTT

clone size: -
D gene: -
V gene: TRBV21-1
J gene: TRBJ2-2
CDR3 protein: CASSTLRDRGSGTGELFF
CDR3 DNA: TGTGCCAGCAGCACTCTCCGGGACAGGGGTTCGGGGACCGGGGAGCTGTTTTTT

clone size: few
D gene: -
V gene: TRBV6-1
J gene: TRBJ2-7
CDR3 protein: CASSEDWRDEQYF
CDR3 DNA: TGTGCCAGCAGTGAGGACTGGAGAGACGAGCAGTACTTC

clone size: -
D gene: -
V gene: TRBV30
J gene: TRBJ1-4
CDR3 protein: CAWTARFTNEKLFF
CDR3 DNA: TGTGCCTGGACGGCCAGGTTCACTAATGAAAAACTGTTTTTT

clone size: -
D gene: TRBD1
V gene: TRBV10-3
J gene: TRBJ1-5
CDR3 protein: CAISGDRDGQPQHF
CDR3 DNA: TGTGCCATCAGTGGAGACAGGGACGGACAGCCCCAGCATTTT

clone size: -
D gene: -
V gene: TRBV5-6
J gene: TRBJ2-3
CDR3 protein: CASSLEQPTDTQYF
CDR3 DNA: TGTGCCAGCAGCTTGGAACAGCCCACAGATACGCAGTATTTT

clone size: -
D gene: -
V gene: TRBV7-6
J gene: TRBJ2-3
CDR3 protein: CASSKNQPGQPTDTQYF
CDR3 DNA: TGTGCCAGCAGCAAAAACCAACCAGGACAGCCCACAGATACGCAGTATTTT

clone size: -
D gene: -
V gene: TRBV19
J gene: TRBJ2-7
CDR3 protein: CASKAWQDDSYEQYF
CDR3 DNA: TGTGCCAGTAAAGCGTGGCAGGATGACTCCTACGAGCAGTACTTC

clone size: -
D gene: -
V gene: TRBV6-4
J gene: TRBJ2-1
CDR3 protein: CASMVDSSRGEQFF
CDR3 DNA: TGTGCCAGCATGGTCGACAGTTCCAGGGGTGAGCAGTTCTTC

clone size: -
D gene: TRBD1
V gene: TRBV6-1
J gene: TRBJ1-2
CDR3 protein: CASSGTGDYGYTF
CDR3 DNA: TGTGCCAGCAGTGGGACAGGGGACTATGGCTACACCTTC

clone size: -
D gene: -
V gene: TRBV5-1
J gene: TRBJ1-1
CDR3 protein: CASSLARDTEAFF
CDR3 DNA: TGCGCCAGCAGCTTGGCCAGGGACACTGAAGCTTTCTTT